This T cell receptor (beta chain) emerged from a study of blood T cell repertoires in COVID-19. Study details: The samples span acute and convalescent COVID-19 from the United States, Italy and Spain. Sources were T cells, B-cell-depleted T cells, or PBMCs; the material itself was cDNA or gDNA.

Germline V gene sequence: CDR1 SGDLS, CDR2 YYNGEE. Trimming at V came to 0 bases and at J to 5 bases, leaving 3 bases not matched to a gene. The length of the CDR3 is 15 residues. The authors' processing: Amplification of reference gene primers was used by the study to estimate nucleated cell counts. The method was immunoSEQ multiplex PCR; TCRdb's version includes in-frame clones alone and lacks a portion of them. That table furnishes V, J and clone size, whereas the DNA furnished D and trimming. The sample includes about 260,000 clones, around 89% of them seen just once. The sequence derives from a man aged 55 to 70 who had recovered from COVID-19. The sequenced sample was peripheral blood. This chain uses TRBV9 with TRBJ2-1; 9 positions agree with TRBD1. The CDR3 sequence is CASSVGHRGHNEQFF. The CDR3 DNA is TGTGCCAGCAGCGTAGGTCACAGGGGGCACAATGAGCAGTTCTTC.